A selection of T cell receptor beta chains follows, all from one sample in a study of blood T cell repertoires in COVID-19. Some clones are missing from TCRdb's copy, which holds only in-frame ones; the method was immunoSEQ multiplex PCR. The table lists around 200,000 clones, roughly 89% of them singletons, with around 7% in the top ten. What was sequenced was peripheral blood. These receptors were obtained from a man aged 40-50 years with acute or convalescent COVID-19. Both conserved end residues are part of each CDR3. D genes are given only for firm matches. A row's size may be missing; if present it is once, few, many or a size class.

v_call	clone_size	d_call	j_call	cdr3_length	cdr3_aa	cdr3_nt
TRBV29-1	once	-	TRBJ2-2	12	CSVVRNTGELFF	TGCAGCGTTGTGAGGAACACCGGGGAGCTGTTTTTT
TRBV28	-	-	TRBJ1-1	12	CASSLLGAEAFF	TGTGCCAGCAGTTTATTGGGCGCTGAAGCTTTCTTT
TRBV30	-	-	TRBJ1-1	13	CAWNPGLGTEAFF	TGTGCCTGGAATCCAGGGCTCGGGACTGAAGCTTTCTTT
TRBV5-4	-	-	TRBJ1-2	13	CASSLAGVWGYTF	TGTGCCAGCAGCTTGGCCGGGGTATGGGGCTACACCTTC
TRBV15	-	-	TRBJ2-7	14	CATSRDYREHEQYF	TGTGCCACCAGCAGAGATTATCGGGAACACGAGCAGTACTTC
TRBV4-1	-	-	TRBJ2-5	12	CASSQDRETQYF	TGCGCCAGCAGCCAAGATCGGGAGACCCAGTACTTC
TRBV6-1	-	-	TRBJ1-1	16	CASSDGAGHVNTEAFF	TGTGCCAGCAGTGATGGAGCGGGACATGTGAACACTGAAGCTTTCTTT
TRBV4-1	few	-	TRBJ1-2	14	CASSPGITNYGYTF	TGCGCCAGCAGTCCAGGGATAACTAACTATGGCTACACCTTC
TRBV5-1	-	TRBD1	TRBJ1-1	16	CASTPGTGVLNTEAFF	TGCGCCAGCACCCCTGGGACAGGGGTCCTGAACACTGAAGCTTTCTTT
TRBV15	-	-	TRBJ2-7	15	CATSRDTRGGYEQYF	TGTGCCACCAGCAGAGATACTCGCGGCGGCTACGAGCAGTACTTC
TRBV6-2/TRBV6-3	-	TRBD2	TRBJ2-1	14	CASSWRGANNEQFF	TGTGCCAGCAGTTGGCGGGGGGCGAACAATGAGCAGTTCTTC
TRBV4-1	-	-	TRBJ1-5	15	CASSHNGGDNQPQHF	TGCGCCAGCAGCCACAACGGGGGGGACAATCAGCCCCAGCATTTT
TRBV19	-	-	TRBJ2-2	15	CASSMGGQNGGELFF	TGTGCCAGTAGTATGGGGGGGCAGAATGGCGGGGAGCTGTTTTTT
TRBV19	-	TRBD1	TRBJ1-6	17	CASSIGQGASYNSPLHF	TGTGCCAGTAGTATCGGACAGGGAGCATCCTATAATTCACCCCTCCACTTT
TRBV2	-	-	TRBJ2-5	15	CASSRSYSGQETQYF	TGTGCCAGCAGTAGGAGTTACTCGGGGCAAGAGACCCAGTACTTC
TRBV28	-	TRBD1	TRBJ1-6	17	CASSPLSRQGVNSPLHF	TGTGCCAGCAGTCCCCTCAGTCGACAGGGAGTCAATTCACCCCTCCACTTT
TRBV29-1	-	TRBD1	TRBJ2-5	14	CSADRQGTRETQYF	TGCAGCGCCGACAGACAGGGGACGCGGGAGACCCAGTACTTC
TRBV7-2	-	TRBD1	TRBJ2-7	15	CASSLEQGLSYEQYF	TGTGCCAGCAGCTTAGAACAGGGGTTATCCTACGAGCAGTACTTC
TRBV7-2	-	-	TRBJ1-4	15	CASSLAPEGVEKLFF	TGTGCCAGCAGCTTAGCCCCGGAAGGGGTGGAAAAACTGTTTTTT
TRBV5-1	-	-	TRBJ2-7	14	CASSLVGGYDEQYF	TGCGCCAGCAGCTTGGTTGGAGGGTATGACGAGCAGTACTTC
TRBV6-1	-	-	TRBJ2-2	15	CASSDYSPNTGELFF	TGTGCCAGCAGTGATTATAGCCCGAACACCGGGGAGCTGTTTTTT
TRBV4-2	-	TRBD1	TRBJ1-2	14	CASSQLGQGTGYTF	TGTGCCAGCAGCCAGCTGGGACAGGGCACTGGCTACACCTTC
TRBV7-2	-	TRBD1	TRBJ2-1	16	CASSIDDRALYNEQFF	TGTGCCAGCAGCATTGACGACAGGGCCCTCTACAATGAGCAGTTCTTC
TRBV5-6	-	-	TRBJ2-4	13	CASSLFGVDIQYF	TGTGCCAGCAGCTTGTTCGGGGTAGACATTCAGTACTTC
TRBV20-1	-	-	TRBJ1-4	16	CSASGLVRGGDEKLFF	TGCAGTGCTAGTGGACTTGTAAGGGGAGGGGATGAAAAACTGTTTTTT
TRBV29-1	-	-	TRBJ2-5	12	CSVVPGQETQYF	TGCAGCGTTGTGCCAGGTCAAGAGACCCAGTACTTC
TRBV6-1	once	TRBD1	TRBJ1-1	14	CASSEIGDRGGAFF	TGTGCCAGCAGTGAAATTGGGGACAGGGGTGGAGCTTTCTTT
TRBV7-8	-	-	TRBJ1-2	12	CASSLGGDGYTF	TGTGCCAGCAGCTTAGGGGGGGATGGCTACACCTTC
TRBV28	-	-	TRBJ2-5	13	CASSFGAQETQYF	TGTGCCAGCAGTTTTGGGGCCCAAGAGACCCAGTACTTC
TRBV12-3/TRBV12-4	-	-	TRBJ1-2	13	CASSPRLEGSYTF	TGTGCCAGCAGTCCCCGGCTGGAGGGGAGCTACACCTTC
TRBV7-2	-	TRBD1	TRBJ1-2	18	CASSLAPDRDLANYGYTF	TGTGCCAGCAGCTTAGCCCCGGACAGGGACCTGGCTAACTATGGCTACACCTTC
TRBV6-2/TRBV6-3	-	-	TRBJ2-3	14	CASSYDTPQDTQYF	TGTGCCAGCAGTTACGATACTCCCCAAGATACGCAGTATTTT
TRBV27	-	TRBD1	TRBJ1-1	16	CASRFLQGAAGTEAFF	TGTGCCAGCAGATTTTTACAGGGGGCCGCGGGCACTGAAGCTTTCTTT
TRBV5-1	-	TRBD1	TRBJ1-2	14	CASSPDRGGYGYTF	TGCGCCAGCAGCCCCGACAGGGGTGGCTATGGCTACACCTTC
TRBV3-1/TRBV3-2	-	-	TRBJ1-1	14	CASSQFGANGEAFF	TGTGCCAGCAGCCAATTTGGGGCCAATGGTGAAGCTTTCTTT
TRBV19	once	-	TRBJ1-1	14	CASSPGREFTEAFF	TGTGCCAGTAGTCCAGGCCGGGAGTTCACTGAAGCTTTCTTT
TRBV15	-	TRBD1	TRBJ2-1	17	CATNKPHGDRGKNEQFF	TGTGCCACCAACAAACCCCATGGGGACAGGGGGAAGAATGAGCAGTTCTTC
TRBV19	few	-	TRBJ1-1	15	CASSSSGHSNTEAFF	TGTGCCAGTAGTTCCTCAGGACACTCGAACACTGAAGCTTTCTTT
TRBV20-1	-	TRBD2	TRBJ2-7	11	CSARVAGEQYF	TGCAGTGCTAGGGTAGCGGGGGAGCAGTACTTC
TRBV5-1	-	-	TRBJ1-5	17	CARRTPRTVYSNQPQHF	TGCGCCAGAAGGACCCCAAGGACAGTTTATAGCAATCAGCCCCAGCATTTT
TRBV3-1/TRBV3-2	-	-	TRBJ2-2	15	CASSQTDSRTGELFF	TGTGCCAGCAGCCAAACGGACAGTCGGACCGGGGAGCTGTTTTTT
TRBV28	-	-	TRBJ1-1	14	CASSLGPRGTEAFF	TGTGCCAGCAGTTTAGGCCCCAGGGGCACTGAAGCTTTCTTT
TRBV30	-	-	TRBJ1-1	15	CAWSVQNLRNTEAFF	TGTGCCTGGAGTGTCCAAAACCTAAGGAACACTGAAGCTTTCTTT
TRBV13	-	TRBD2	TRBJ2-7	16	CASSLRAGGFSYEQYF	TGTGCCAGCAGCTTACGAGCGGGGGGGTTCTCCTACGAGCAGTACTTC
TRBV5-4	-	TRBD1	TRBJ1-2	15	CASSSGTEALYGYTF	TGTGCCAGCAGCTCCGGGACAGAGGCCCTTTATGGCTACACCTTC
TRBV5-4	few	-	TRBJ1-6	16	CASSLEPGMANSPLHF	TGTGCCAGCAGCTTGGAGCCGGGGATGGCGAATTCACCCCTCCACTTT
TRBV10-1	-	TRBD1	TRBJ1-1	17	CARESLDRGGGNTEAFF	TGCGCCAGGGAAAGTCTGGACAGGGGAGGAGGAAACACTGAAGCTTTCTTT
TRBV2	-	TRBD2	TRBJ2-2	13	CASSLSGGGELFF	TGTGCCAGCAGTCTGAGCGGGGGTGGGGAGCTGTTTTTT
TRBV4-2	-	TRBD1	TRBJ1-5	16	CASSQGRTGGDQPQHF	TGTGCCAGCAGCCAAGGAAGGACAGGGGGGGATCAGCCCCAGCATTTT
TRBV6-5	-	-	TRBJ1-1	12	CATGGLNTEAFF	TGTGCTACCGGGGGTCTGAACACTGAAGCTTTCTTT
TRBV29-1	once	TRBD1	TRBJ1-5	14	CSVVTTGINQPQHF	TGCAGCGTAGTCACGACAGGGATAAATCAGCCCCAGCATTTT
TRBV11-2	once	-	TRBJ1-2	14	CASSLDQGNYGYTF	TGTGCCAGCAGCTTAGATCAGGGTAACTATGGCTACACCTTC
TRBV5-1	-	-	TRBJ2-7	12	CASSLTGPEQYF	TGCGCCAGCAGCTTGACAGGTCCCGAGCAGTACTTC
TRBV7-2	-	-	TRBJ1-1	13	CASSGSGGAEAFF	TGTGCCAGCAGCGGCTCGGGCGGGGCTGAAGCTTTCTTT
TRBV2	-	TRBD2	TRBJ2-1	20	CASSDSGTSGGRSSYNEQFF	TGTGCCAGCAGCGATTCTGGGACTAGCGGGGGGCGTAGCTCCTACAATGAGCAGTTCTTC
TRBV2	-	-	TRBJ1-2	14	CASSEGEVSYGYTF	TGTGCCAGCAGTGAAGGGGAGGTTTCGTATGGCTACACCTTC